The T cell receptor beta chain under discussion was sequenced for a study of blood T cell repertoires in COVID-19. The V segment lost 1 base and the J segment 4 bases; nucleotides outside the gene matches: 7. There are 16 residues in the CDR3. Germline lookup yields CDR1 LGHDT and CDR2 YNNKEL (reference sequence). Sequenced by immunoSEQ multiplex PCR; TCRdb stores in-frame clones only, minus some. The sample contains about 59,000 clones, approximately 78% of which appear only once. Specimen: peripheral blood. The TCR was taken from an elderly man with acute or convalescent COVID-19. This chain connects TRBV3-1 (or the pseudogene TRBV3-2) to TRBJ1-5; 7 positions match TRBD1. CDR3 protein: CASSQGRAGGNQPQHF. The DNA for the CDR3 is TGTGCCAGCAGCCAAGGCCGGGCAGGGGGGAATCAGCCCCAGCATTTT.